These T cell receptor beta chains were read from a single sample in a study of blood T cells in healthy people across ages. TCRdb re-analysed the 5' RACE reads in MiXCR, keeping a single row per CDR3 protein. This sample carries 450,000 to 650,000 distinct CDR3 sequences, about 24% of them seen once, and the ten largest clones take under 9%. This same sample was also part of a study on T cells of mothers and their children.

Input material: blood. The receptors shown here come from a boy aged 5-17 years in good health. CDR3s include the opening cysteine and the closing phenylalanine or tryptophan. The D gene is left open where the match is weak. Clone size is shown for a subset of rows, as once, few, many or a class of expanded clone.

j_call: TRBJ2-1
clone_size: -
v_call: TRBV28
d_call: -
cdr3_aa: CASSANQVTAYNEQFF
cdr3_nt: TGTGCCAGCAGTGCCAACCAGGTAACCGCCTACAATGAGCAGTTCTTC

j_call: TRBJ1-1
clone_size: few
v_call: TRBV6-5
d_call: -
cdr3_aa: CASNSLGSEAFF
cdr3_nt: TGTGCCAGCAACTCGTTGGGATCTGAAGCTTTCTTT

j_call: TRBJ2-1
clone_size: -
v_call: TRBV7-9
d_call: -
cdr3_aa: CASSSDTVYNEQFF
cdr3_nt: TGTGCCAGCAGCTCCGACACTGTATACAATGAGCAGTTCTTC

j_call: TRBJ2-1
clone_size: few
v_call: TRBV7-2
d_call: TRBD2
cdr3_aa: CASSPTSREQFF
cdr3_nt: TGTGCCAGCAGCCCGACTAGCCGTGAGCAGTTCTTC

j_call: TRBJ2-7
clone_size: -
v_call: TRBV20-1
d_call: -
cdr3_aa: CSARDPRARATYEQYF
cdr3_nt: TGCAGTGCTAGAGATCCCCGGGCCAGGGCCACCTACGAGCAGTACTTC

j_call: TRBJ1-1
clone_size: -
v_call: TRBV28
d_call: TRBD1
cdr3_aa: CASRQQQGAATEAFF
cdr3_nt: TGTGCCAGCAGACAACAACAGGGGGCAGCAACTGAAGCTTTCTTT

j_call: TRBJ2-3
clone_size: few
v_call: TRBV27
d_call: TRBD2
cdr3_aa: CASSLGSGGADTQYF
cdr3_nt: TGTGCCAGCAGTTTAGGTAGCGGGGGGGCAGATACGCAGTATTTT

j_call: TRBJ2-7
clone_size: few
v_call: TRBV6-1
d_call: -
cdr3_aa: CASPSGNEQYF
cdr3_nt: TGTGCCAGCCCTTCAGGTAACGAGCAGTACTTC

j_call: TRBJ2-5
clone_size: few
v_call: TRBV7-9
d_call: -
cdr3_aa: CAFTADQETQYF
cdr3_nt: TGTGCCTTCACGGCGGACCAAGAGACCCAGTACTTC

j_call: TRBJ2-7
clone_size: few
v_call: TRBV5-1
d_call: -
cdr3_aa: CASSLDASNYEQYF
cdr3_nt: TGCGCCAGCAGCTTGGACGCAAGCAACTACGAGCAGTACTTC

j_call: TRBJ1-4
clone_size: -
v_call: TRBV20-1
d_call: -
cdr3_aa: CSAHGERTEKLFF
cdr3_nt: TGCAGTGCGCACGGCGAAAGGACTGAAAAACTGTTTTTT

j_call: TRBJ2-2
clone_size: few
v_call: TRBV4-1
d_call: -
cdr3_aa: CASRVLGGTGELFF
cdr3_nt: TGCGCCAGCAGAGTGCTGGGCGGCACCGGGGAGCTGTTTTTT

j_call: TRBJ2-7
clone_size: -
v_call: TRBV7-9
d_call: -
cdr3_aa: CASSLRQGRAYEQYF
cdr3_nt: TGTGCCAGCAGCCTGAGACAGGGGAGGGCCTACGAGCAGTACTTC

j_call: TRBJ1-5
clone_size: -
v_call: TRBV5-6
d_call: -
cdr3_aa: CASSLGWGSNQPQHF
cdr3_nt: TGTGCCAGCAGCTTGGGGTGGGGGAGCAATCAGCCCCAGCATTTT

j_call: TRBJ1-5
clone_size: -
v_call: TRBV9
d_call: -
cdr3_aa: CASSGDQPQHF
cdr3_nt: TGTGCCAGCAGCGGGGATCAGCCCCAGCATTTT

j_call: TRBJ2-7
clone_size: -
v_call: TRBV10-2
d_call: -
cdr3_aa: CASMLAREQYF
cdr3_nt: TGCGCCAGCATGCTAGCGCGCGAGCAGTACTTC

j_call: TRBJ2-1
clone_size: few
v_call: TRBV20-1
d_call: TRBD2
cdr3_aa: CSARTGLADYNEQFF
cdr3_nt: TGCAGTGCTAGAACGGGACTAGCGGATTACAATGAACAGTTCTTC

j_call: TRBJ2-7
clone_size: -
v_call: TRBV5-6
d_call: TRBD1
cdr3_aa: CASSYSQGVYYEQYF
cdr3_nt: TGTGCCAGCAGCTACTCACAGGGGGTTTACTACGAGCAGTACTTC

j_call: TRBJ2-1
clone_size: -
v_call: TRBV6-6
d_call: -
cdr3_aa: CASIEDPLPYNEQFF
cdr3_nt: TGTGCCAGCATCGAGGACCCCCTCCCCTACAATGAGCAGTTCTTC

j_call: TRBJ2-1
clone_size: -
v_call: TRBV6-5
d_call: TRBD2
cdr3_aa: CASSFSLRGGQETHYF
cdr3_nt: TGTGCCAGCAGTTTCTCACTGCGGGGGGGGCAAGAGACCCACTACTTC

j_call: TRBJ2-7
clone_size: -
v_call: TRBV7-2
d_call: TRBD2
cdr3_aa: CASSSSGGAKQYF
cdr3_nt: TGTGCCAGCAGCTCGAGCGGGGGGGCCAAGCAGTACTTC

j_call: TRBJ2-2
clone_size: -
v_call: TRBV20-1
d_call: TRBD2
cdr3_aa: CSALSSGSENTGELFF
cdr3_nt: TGCAGTGCTTTATCTAGCGGGAGTGAGAACACCGGGGAGCTGTTTTTT

j_call: TRBJ2-2
clone_size: -
v_call: TRBV20-1
d_call: TRBD2
cdr3_aa: CSARRAGVGTGELFF
cdr3_nt: TGCAGTGCTAGACGAGCGGGAGTGGGCACCGGGGAGCTGTTTTTT

j_call: TRBJ2-7
clone_size: -
v_call: TRBV7-2
d_call: -
cdr3_aa: CASSWREWDEQYF
cdr3_nt: TGTGCCAGCAGCTGGAGGGAGTGGGACGAGCAGTACTTC

j_call: TRBJ2-5
clone_size: -
v_call: TRBV20-1
d_call: TRBD1
cdr3_aa: CSVTTGGGETQYF
cdr3_nt: TGCAGTGTCACCACAGGGGGCGGAGAGACCCAGTACTTC

j_call: TRBJ2-3
clone_size: few
v_call: TRBV28
d_call: -
cdr3_aa: CASSLGSSGIFTDTQYF
cdr3_nt: TGTGCCAGCAGTTTAGGATCGTCCGGGATCTTCACAGATACGCAGTATTTT

j_call: TRBJ2-2
clone_size: -
v_call: TRBV10-3
d_call: -
cdr3_aa: CAISVGQNTGELFF
cdr3_nt: TGTGCCATCAGTGTGGGGCAGAACACCGGGGAGCTGTTTTTT

j_call: TRBJ2-7
clone_size: -
v_call: TRBV11-2
d_call: -
cdr3_aa: CASSLEAEIYEQYF
cdr3_nt: TGTGCCAGCAGCTTAGAGGCGGAAATCTACGAGCAGTACTTC

j_call: TRBJ2-3
clone_size: few
v_call: TRBV7-9
d_call: -
cdr3_aa: CASSRDRYAQYF
cdr3_nt: TGTGCCAGCAGTCGGGACCGATATGCGCAGTATTTT

j_call: TRBJ1-4
clone_size: many
v_call: TRBV28
d_call: TRBD1
cdr3_aa: CASSLGQGLEKLFF
cdr3_nt: TGTGCCAGCAGTTTGGGACAGGGGCTTGAAAAACTGTTTTTT

j_call: TRBJ2-6
clone_size: -
v_call: TRBV5-5
d_call: TRBD1
cdr3_aa: CASRPGQLRSGANVLTF
cdr3_nt: TGTGCCAGTCGACCGGGACAGTTACGCTCTGGGGCCAACGTCCTGACTTTC

j_call: TRBJ2-1
clone_size: few
v_call: TRBV29-1
d_call: -
cdr3_aa: CSVERGEGEFLFF
cdr3_nt: TGCAGCGTTGAGAGGGGGGAGGGGGAATTTCTGTTCTTC

j_call: TRBJ2-7
clone_size: -
v_call: TRBV13
d_call: TRBD1
cdr3_aa: CASTQGISSYEQYF
cdr3_nt: TGTGCCAGTACACAGGGGATCAGCTCCTACGAGCAGTACTTC

j_call: TRBJ2-3
clone_size: -
v_call: TRBV20-1
d_call: -
cdr3_aa: CSARWDFSTDTQYF
cdr3_nt: TGCAGTGCCCGATGGGACTTCAGCACAGATACGCAGTATTTT

j_call: TRBJ2-7
clone_size: -
v_call: TRBV7-9
d_call: TRBD2
cdr3_aa: CASSAGLAASYEQYF
cdr3_nt: TGTGCCAGCAGCGCGGGACTAGCGGCCTCCTACGAGCAGTACTTC

j_call: TRBJ2-7
clone_size: -
v_call: TRBV28
d_call: -
cdr3_aa: CASSAVSYEQYF
cdr3_nt: TGTGCCAGCAGTGCCGTCTCCTACGAGCAGTACTTC

j_call: TRBJ2-1
clone_size: few
v_call: TRBV28
d_call: -
cdr3_aa: CASSLWEDGEQFF
cdr3_nt: TGTGCCAGCAGTTTATGGGAGGATGGTGAGCAGTTCTTC

j_call: TRBJ2-5
clone_size: many
v_call: TRBV18
d_call: -
cdr3_aa: CASSPPEYQETQYF
cdr3_nt: TGTGCCAGCTCACCCCCGGAGTATCAAGAGACCCAGTACTTC

j_call: TRBJ2-1
clone_size: few
v_call: TRBV4-1
d_call: TRBD2
cdr3_aa: CASSQEGTSGTYEQFF
cdr3_nt: TGCGCCAGCAGCCAAGAAGGGACTAGCGGGACATATGAGCAGTTCTTC

j_call: TRBJ2-1
clone_size: few
v_call: TRBV7-9
d_call: TRBD2
cdr3_aa: CASSSQSGGRYNEQFF
cdr3_nt: TGTGCCAGCAGCTCACAGAGCGGGGGTCGGTACAATGAGCAGTTCTTC

j_call: TRBJ2-5
clone_size: many
v_call: TRBV7-3
d_call: TRBD2
cdr3_aa: CASSLTLAGGIQETQYF
cdr3_nt: TGTGCCAGCAGCTTAACACTAGCGGGGGGTATACAAGAGACCCAGTACTTC

j_call: TRBJ2-3
clone_size: few
v_call: TRBV9
d_call: -
cdr3_aa: CASSVLTTDTQYF
cdr3_nt: TGTGCCAGCAGCGTATTGACCACAGATACGCAGTATTTT

j_call: TRBJ2-1
clone_size: -
v_call: TRBV29-1
d_call: -
cdr3_aa: CSVDRSSYNEQFF
cdr3_nt: TGCAGCGTTGATCGCAGTTCCTACAATGAGCAGTTCTTC

j_call: TRBJ2-5
clone_size: many
v_call: TRBV29-1
d_call: TRBD2
cdr3_aa: CSVAGRFGTQYF
cdr3_nt: TGCAGCGTTGCCGGGAGGTTCGGGACCCAGTACTTC

j_call: TRBJ2-5
clone_size: many
v_call: TRBV12-3/TRBV12-4
d_call: -
cdr3_aa: CASSVSQETQYF
cdr3_nt: TGTGCCAGCAGTGTTTCGCAAGAGACCCAGTACTTC

j_call: TRBJ2-7
clone_size: -
v_call: TRBV20-1
d_call: TRBD2
cdr3_aa: CSARGLAGGLDGQYF
cdr3_nt: TGCAGTGCTCGTGGACTAGCGGGGGGGCTAGACGGGCAGTACTTC

j_call: TRBJ2-2
clone_size: -
v_call: TRBV9
d_call: -
cdr3_aa: CASSYGTLNTGELFF
cdr3_nt: TGTGCCAGCAGCTACGGGACTCTCAACACCGGGGAGCTGTTTTTT

j_call: TRBJ1-5
clone_size: -
v_call: TRBV20-1
d_call: -
cdr3_aa: CSASHELGNDQPQHF
cdr3_nt: TGCAGTGCTAGTCACGAATTGGGAAACGATCAGCCCCAGCATTTT

j_call: TRBJ2-5
clone_size: many
v_call: TRBV4-3
d_call: TRBD2
cdr3_aa: CASSPGLGEGTQYF
cdr3_nt: TGCGCCAGCAGCCCGGGACTAGGGGAGGGGACCCAGTACTTC

j_call: TRBJ2-3
clone_size: -
v_call: TRBV2
d_call: TRBD2
cdr3_aa: CASSAIAGVVDTQYF
cdr3_nt: TGTGCCAGCAGTGCCATAGCGGGGGTGGTTGATACGCAGTATTTT

j_call: TRBJ1-2
clone_size: few
v_call: TRBV6-5
d_call: TRBD1
cdr3_aa: CASSTAPGQGVRGYTF
cdr3_nt: TGTGCCAGCAGCACGGCGCCGGGACAGGGTGTGCGGGGCTACACCTTC

j_call: TRBJ2-5
clone_size: few
v_call: TRBV7-2
d_call: -
cdr3_aa: CASSLVFGGQETQYF
cdr3_nt: TGTGCCAGCAGCTTAGTATTCGGCGGACAAGAGACCCAGTACTTC

j_call: TRBJ2-1
clone_size: few
v_call: TRBV20-1
d_call: -
cdr3_aa: CSARLISYNEQFF
cdr3_nt: TGCAGTGCTAGACTCATTTCCTACAATGAGCAGTTCTTC

j_call: TRBJ2-1
clone_size: -
v_call: TRBV3-1
d_call: -
cdr3_aa: CASSQEGPNAYNEQLF
cdr3_nt: TGTGCCAGCAGCCAAGAAGGGCCAAATGCCTACAATGAGCAGCTCTTC

j_call: TRBJ2-5
clone_size: few
v_call: TRBV2
d_call: -
cdr3_aa: CASRADGETQYF
cdr3_nt: TGTGCCAGCAGAGCGGACGGAGAGACCCAGTACTTC

j_call: TRBJ2-2
clone_size: -
v_call: TRBV2
d_call: TRBD2
cdr3_aa: CASSDPGLAGGHTGELFF
cdr3_nt: TGTGCCAGCAGTGACCCGGGACTAGCGGGAGGACACACCGGGGAGCTGTTTTTT

j_call: TRBJ2-5
clone_size: many
v_call: TRBV5-5
d_call: -
cdr3_aa: CASSLILRQQETQYF
cdr3_nt: TGTGCCAGCAGCTTAATCCTGAGACAGCAAGAGACCCAGTACTTC

j_call: TRBJ2-7
clone_size: -
v_call: TRBV25-1
d_call: -
cdr3_aa: CASSDPHLSYEQYF
cdr3_nt: TGTGCCAGCAGTGATCCGCACCTATCCTACGAGCAGTACTTC

j_call: TRBJ2-7
clone_size: few
v_call: TRBV5-1
d_call: TRBD2
cdr3_aa: CASSLAGAKREGYEQYF
cdr3_nt: TGCGCCAGCAGCTTGGCCGGTGCAAAGCGGGAGGGCTACGAGCAGTACTTC